The rows below give T cell receptor beta chains drawn from one sample of a study of naive and memory T cell subsets. A single record per CDR3 protein comes from TCRdb applying MiXCR to the UMI-ligation and nested PCR reads. The sample has some 150,000 distinct CDR3 sequences, over 15% seen once. Input material: naive CD4+ T cells from blood. All receptors derive from a human donor in good health. Both conserved end residues are part of each CDR3. D genes are given only for firm matches. Clone size, where shown, is once, few, many, or a class for clones that have expanded.

j_call: TRBJ1-4; clone_size: few; v_call: TRBV29-1; d_call: NA; cdr3_aa: CSVATQGPNEKLFF; cdr3_nt: TGCAGCGTGGCTACCCAGGGACCTAATGAAAAACTGTTTTTT
j_call: TRBJ2-5; clone_size: NA; v_call: TRBV18; d_call: NA; cdr3_aa: CASSLGIEETQYF; cdr3_nt: TGTGCCAGCTCACTCGGGATTGAGGAGACCCAGTACTTC
j_call: TRBJ2-7; clone_size: few; v_call: TRBV16; d_call: NA; cdr3_aa: CASSQSGQKSYEQYF; cdr3_nt: TGTGCCAGCAGCCAATCCGGCCAGAAGTCCTACGAGCAGTACTTC
j_call: TRBJ1-5; clone_size: few; v_call: TRBV4-1; d_call: TRBD1; cdr3_aa: CASSHPDRGIVSNQPQHF; cdr3_nt: TGCGCCAGCAGCCATCCCGACAGGGGAATAGTTAGCAATCAGCCCCAGCATTTT
j_call: TRBJ2-6; clone_size: few; v_call: TRBV10-3; d_call: TRBD1; cdr3_aa: CAISDPRQGAFGANVLTF; cdr3_nt: TGTGCCATCAGTGATCCCCGACAGGGGGCCTTTGGGGCCAACGTCCTGACTTTC
j_call: TRBJ2-1; clone_size: NA; v_call: TRBV20-1; d_call: NA; cdr3_aa: CSARWVEQFF; cdr3_nt: TGCAGTGCTAGGTGGGTTGAGCAGTTCTTC
j_call: TRBJ2-1; clone_size: NA; v_call: TRBV27; d_call: NA; cdr3_aa: CASSSNPRGSSYNEQFF; cdr3_nt: TGTGCCAGCAGTTCCAACCCTAGGGGGAGCTCCTACAATGAGCAGTTCTTC
j_call: TRBJ2-3; clone_size: NA; v_call: TRBV29-1; d_call: NA; cdr3_aa: CSVATADFTDTQYF; cdr3_nt: TGCAGCGTCGCTACAGCGGATTTCACAGATACGCAGTATTTT
j_call: TRBJ2-3; clone_size: few; v_call: TRBV5-1; d_call: NA; cdr3_aa: CASSLQTTDTQYF; cdr3_nt: TGCGCCAGCAGCTTGCAGACGACAGATACGCAGTATTTT
j_call: TRBJ2-1; clone_size: once; v_call: TRBV6-2/TRBV6-3; d_call: TRBD2; cdr3_aa: CASSYLREGHEQFF; cdr3_nt: TGTGCCAGCAGTTACTTGCGGGAGGGCCATGAGCAGTTCTTC
j_call: TRBJ1-2; clone_size: few; v_call: TRBV27; d_call: NA; cdr3_aa: CASSSKGYNYGYTF; cdr3_nt: TGTGCCAGCAGCTCGAAGGGCTATAACTATGGCTACACCTTC
j_call: TRBJ1-1; clone_size: few; v_call: TRBV7-2; d_call: TRBD1; cdr3_aa: CASSFGQGGRVRNTEAFF; cdr3_nt: TGTGCCAGCAGCTTCGGACAGGGGGGCAGGGTTCGGAACACTGAAGCTTTCTTT
j_call: TRBJ2-7; clone_size: NA; v_call: TRBV6-2/TRBV6-3; d_call: TRBD2; cdr3_aa: CASSRFISGSSEQYF; cdr3_nt: TGTGCCAGCAGTCGATTCATTAGCGGGAGCTCCGAGCAGTACTTC
j_call: TRBJ1-5; clone_size: NA; v_call: TRBV11-3; d_call: NA; cdr3_aa: CASSSRGGFNQPQHF; cdr3_nt: TGTGCCAGCAGTTCCAGAGGAGGTTTCAATCAGCCCCAGCATTTT
j_call: TRBJ1-5; clone_size: NA; v_call: TRBV4-1; d_call: NA; cdr3_aa: CASSQITGNQPQHF; cdr3_nt: TGCGCCAGCAGCCAAATAACTGGCAATCAGCCCCAGCATTTT
j_call: TRBJ2-7; clone_size: NA; v_call: TRBV7-8; d_call: NA; cdr3_aa: CASRPDSPLYEQYF; cdr3_nt: TGTGCCAGCAGACCCGACAGCCCCCTATACGAGCAGTACTTC
j_call: TRBJ2-7; clone_size: NA; v_call: TRBV6-2/TRBV6-3; d_call: NA; cdr3_aa: CAASGLQGSYEQYF; cdr3_nt: TGTGCCGCCTCCGGCCTTCAAGGGAGTTACGAGCAGTACTTC
j_call: TRBJ2-4; clone_size: few; v_call: TRBV11-1; d_call: TRBD1; cdr3_aa: CASSRDRDKNIQYF; cdr3_nt: TGTGCCAGCAGCAGGGACAGGGACAAAAACATTCAGTACTTC
j_call: TRBJ2-7; clone_size: NA; v_call: TRBV3-1; d_call: NA; cdr3_aa: CASSYRDGSYEQYF; cdr3_nt: TGTGCCAGCAGCTACCGGGACGGTTCCTACGAGCAGTACTTC
j_call: TRBJ2-1; clone_size: NA; v_call: TRBV27; d_call: TRBD2; cdr3_aa: CASRYSSGGVYNEQFF; cdr3_nt: TGTGCCAGCAGATACTCCAGCGGGGGGGTCTACAATGAGCAGTTCTTC
j_call: TRBJ2-1; clone_size: NA; v_call: TRBV5-1; d_call: TRBD1; cdr3_aa: CASSSRGAGGLRNEQFF; cdr3_nt: TGCGCCAGCAGCTCGAGGGGGGCAGGGGGCCTGAGGAATGAGCAGTTCTTC
j_call: TRBJ2-2; clone_size: few; v_call: TRBV12-3/TRBV12-4; d_call: NA; cdr3_aa: CASSSQGELFF; cdr3_nt: TGTGCCAGCAGCTCCCAGGGGGAGCTGTTTTTT
j_call: TRBJ2-7; clone_size: many; v_call: TRBV20-1; d_call: NA; cdr3_aa: CSARGASGEYEQYF; cdr3_nt: TGCAGTGCTAGGGGGGCTAGCGGAGAATACGAGCAGTACTTC
j_call: TRBJ2-7; clone_size: NA; v_call: TRBV20-1; d_call: TRBD1; cdr3_aa: CSAIRDSLFQEQYF; cdr3_nt: TGCAGTGCTATAAGGGACAGTTTATTTCAGGAGCAGTACTTC
j_call: TRBJ1-1; clone_size: few; v_call: TRBV20-1; d_call: NA; cdr3_aa: CSARDSPEAFF; cdr3_nt: TGCAGTGCTAGGGACAGCCCGGAAGCTTTCTTT
j_call: TRBJ2-7; clone_size: many; v_call: TRBV4-2; d_call: TRBD2; cdr3_aa: CASSQGLADTYEQYF; cdr3_nt: TGTGCCAGCAGCCAAGGACTAGCGGACACCTACGAGCAGTACTTC
j_call: TRBJ2-1; clone_size: NA; v_call: TRBV3-1; d_call: TRBD2; cdr3_aa: CASSQDASGSPYNEQFF; cdr3_nt: TGTGCCAGCAGCCAAGACGCTAGCGGGAGCCCCTACAATGAGCAGTTCTTC
j_call: TRBJ1-1; clone_size: many; v_call: TRBV6-5; d_call: NA; cdr3_aa: CASSYSWNTEAFF; cdr3_nt: TGTGCCAGCAGTTACTCGTGGAACACTGAAGCTTTCTTT
j_call: TRBJ1-1; clone_size: NA; v_call: TRBV28; d_call: NA; cdr3_aa: CASSHDRGAFF; cdr3_nt: TGTGCCAGCAGCCACGACCGGGGAGCTTTCTTT
j_call: TRBJ2-4; clone_size: NA; v_call: TRBV6-5; d_call: NA; cdr3_aa: CASSTGSLAKNIQYF; cdr3_nt: TGTGCCAGCAGTACAGGGAGCCTAGCCAAAAACATTCAGTACTTC
j_call: TRBJ1-4; clone_size: few; v_call: TRBV7-9; d_call: NA; cdr3_aa: CASSLLEKLFF; cdr3_nt: TGTGCCAGCAGCTTACTTGAAAAACTGTTTTTT
j_call: TRBJ2-7; clone_size: many; v_call: TRBV25-1; d_call: TRBD2; cdr3_aa: CASEPPPGTRGTYEQYF; cdr3_nt: TGTGCCAGCGAACCGCCCCCGGGGACTAGGGGTACCTACGAGCAGTACTTC
j_call: TRBJ2-5; clone_size: NA; v_call: TRBV4-1; d_call: TRBD1; cdr3_aa: CASSPGQIEETQYF; cdr3_nt: TGCGCCAGCAGCCCGGGACAGATCGAAGAGACCCAGTACTTC
j_call: TRBJ1-1; clone_size: NA; v_call: TRBV18; d_call: NA; cdr3_aa: CASSPEGGRTEAFF; cdr3_nt: TGTGCCAGCTCACCAGAGGGCGGGAGGACTGAAGCTTTCTTT
j_call: TRBJ2-1; clone_size: few; v_call: TRBV29-1; d_call: TRBD1; cdr3_aa: CSVAGTGGYNEQFF; cdr3_nt: TGCAGCGTTGCGGGGACAGGGGGGTACAATGAGCAGTTCTTC
j_call: TRBJ1-4; clone_size: NA; v_call: TRBV18; d_call: NA; cdr3_aa: CASSPERTTNEKLFF; cdr3_nt: TGTGCCAGCTCACCTGAGAGGACAACTAATGAAAAACTGTTTTTT
j_call: TRBJ2-7; clone_size: NA; v_call: TRBV20-1; d_call: TRBD2; cdr3_aa: CSATLAGGPRREQYF; cdr3_nt: TGCAGCGCTACCCTAGCGGGAGGGCCCCGGCGCGAGCAGTACTTC
j_call: TRBJ1-2; clone_size: NA; v_call: TRBV6-6; d_call: TRBD1; cdr3_aa: CASRNGDRKNYGYTF; cdr3_nt: TGTGCCAGCAGAAACGGGGACAGAAAAAACTATGGCTACACCTTC
j_call: TRBJ2-7; clone_size: NA; v_call: TRBV20-1; d_call: NA; cdr3_aa: CSAAVGASSYEQYF; cdr3_nt: TGCAGTGCGGCGGTGGGCGCCAGCTCCTACGAGCAGTACTTC
j_call: TRBJ1-5; clone_size: NA; v_call: TRBV28; d_call: NA; cdr3_aa: CASSFTGTSNQPQHF; cdr3_nt: TGTGCCAGCAGTTTTACAGGGACGAGCAATCAGCCCCAGCATTTT
j_call: TRBJ2-7; clone_size: NA; v_call: TRBV6-6; d_call: TRBD2; cdr3_aa: CASSEIAGSSYEQYF; cdr3_nt: TGTGCCAGCAGCGAGATAGCGGGGAGCTCCTACGAGCAGTACTTC
j_call: TRBJ1-5; clone_size: NA; v_call: TRBV28; d_call: NA; cdr3_aa: CASSSGVSNQPQHF; cdr3_nt: TGTGCCAGCAGTTCAGGGGTCAGCAATCAGCCCCAGCATTTT
j_call: TRBJ2-7; clone_size: NA; v_call: TRBV29-1; d_call: TRBD1; cdr3_aa: CSVGGQGRVREQYF; cdr3_nt: TGCAGCGTGGGGGGACAGGGGAGAGTTCGGGAGCAGTACTTC
j_call: TRBJ2-2; clone_size: few; v_call: TRBV7-9; d_call: TRBD1; cdr3_aa: CASSLGQLQNTGELFF; cdr3_nt: TGTGCCAGCAGCTTGGGACAGCTCCAGAACACCGGGGAGCTGTTTTTT
j_call: TRBJ2-3; clone_size: NA; v_call: TRBV7-7; d_call: TRBD2; cdr3_aa: CASSRLAADTQYF; cdr3_nt: TGTGCCAGCAGCCGACTAGCTGCGGATACGCAGTATTTT
j_call: TRBJ1-1; clone_size: few; v_call: TRBV20-1; d_call: NA; cdr3_aa: CSASVGRYTEAFF; cdr3_nt: TGCAGTGCTAGCGTTGGTCGCTACACTGAAGCTTTCTTT
j_call: TRBJ2-7; clone_size: NA; v_call: TRBV14; d_call: NA; cdr3_aa: CASSSWTGAEQYF; cdr3_nt: TGTGCCAGCAGCTCCTGGACCGGGGCCGAGCAGTACTTC
j_call: TRBJ1-1; clone_size: NA; v_call: TRBV5-1; d_call: NA; cdr3_aa: CASSPLGENTEAFF; cdr3_nt: TGCGCCAGCAGCCCCCTGGGGGAGAACACTGAAGCTTTCTTT
j_call: TRBJ2-7; clone_size: few; v_call: TRBV28; d_call: TRBD1; cdr3_aa: CASRQGVPSYEQYF; cdr3_nt: TGTGCCAGCAGACAGGGGGTTCCCTCCTACGAGCAGTACTTC
j_call: TRBJ2-1; clone_size: NA; v_call: TRBV7-2; d_call: TRBD2; cdr3_aa: CASSLDSGGYNEQFF; cdr3_nt: TGTGCCAGCAGCTTAGATAGCGGGGGATACAATGAGCAGTTCTTC
j_call: TRBJ1-1; clone_size: NA; v_call: TRBV7-9; d_call: NA; cdr3_aa: CASRRPTDWNTEAFF; cdr3_nt: TGTGCCAGCAGGCGCCCGACGGACTGGAACACTGAAGCTTTCTTT
j_call: TRBJ2-5; clone_size: few; v_call: TRBV12-3/TRBV12-4; d_call: NA; cdr3_aa: CASRNNMGAETQYF; cdr3_nt: TGTGCCAGCAGAAATAACATGGGGGCAGAGACCCAGTACTTC
j_call: TRBJ2-1; clone_size: few; v_call: TRBV29-1; d_call: NA; cdr3_aa: CSVNRVEDNEQFF; cdr3_nt: TGCAGCGTTAATAGGGTGGAGGACAATGAGCAGTTCTTC
j_call: TRBJ2-5; clone_size: many; v_call: TRBV6-2/TRBV6-3; d_call: TRBD1; cdr3_aa: CASSDAQGGVQETQYF; cdr3_nt: TGTGCCAGCAGTGACGCACAGGGGGGCGTTCAAGAGACCCAGTACTTC